This T cell receptor beta chain was retrieved from a study of blood T cell repertoires in COVID-19. Study information: T cells, B-cell-depleted T cells, or PBMCs supplied cDNA or gDNA.

This clone was picked up one time. In the original workflow: The assay estimated nucleated cells by amplifying reference gene primers. The protocol was immunoSEQ multiplex PCR, while the TCRdb copy is restricted to in-frame clones and leaves out a portion. The V and J calls and the clone size are those of that table, but D and trimming were determined from the DNA. The table lists about 150,000 clones, under 80% of them singletons. The sequenced sample consisted of peripheral blood. The receptor comes from a man aged 55 to 70 with acute or convalescent COVID-19.

The CDR3 coding sequence is TGCAGTGCTAGTAGCCAGGGGCCCTCCTACGAGCAGTACTTC. It specifies CSASSQGPSYEQYF. V and J are TRBV20-1 and TRBJ2-7, with a tentative D call TRBD1 (6 bases). The CDR3 consists of 14 residues. CDR1 is DFQATT, CDR2 SNEGSKA, per germline (reference sequence). The V end lost 3 bases, the J end lost 0 bases, and 12 bases lay between the germline ends.